This is a list of T cell receptor beta chains from one sample in a study of T cells after yellow fever vaccination. TCRdb recomputed calls from the 5' RACE reads with MiXCR, one row per CDR3 protein. In the table there are about 330,000 distinct CDR3 sequences, around 6.8% of which are singletons. This sample comprised PBMCs, obtained about 49 days after the first yellow fever vaccination. These receptors originate from a man between 18 and 29 years old who received the YFV17D yellow fever vaccine. Each CDR3 is given with its conserved first and last residue. The D gene is left open where the match is weak. Clone size is not always given. Where it is, it says once, few, many or a class for expanded clones.

size	V	J	D	DNA	CDR3
many	TRBV15	TRBJ2-1	NA	TGTGCCACCAGCAGAGTCCAGGGGAATGAGCAGTTCTTC	CATSRVQGNEQFF
NA	TRBV3-1	TRBJ2-3	NA	TGTGCCAGCAGCGCAAGGGACCGCGGTACGCAGTATTTT	CASSARDRGTQYF
few	TRBV20-1	TRBJ2-5	NA	TGCAGTGCTGCACTAGCTGGGGAGACCCAGTACTTC	CSAALAGETQYF
few	TRBV5-4	TRBJ2-1	TRBD2	TGTGCCAGCAGCTTTAGCGGGGGCGCCGACAATGAGCAGTTCTTC	CASSFSGGADNEQFF
NA	TRBV7-7	TRBJ2-1	TRBD2	TGTGCCAGCAGCTTAGCAGCGGGGGGGCTTAATGAGCAGTTCTTC	CASSLAAGGLNEQFF
NA	TRBV7-8	TRBJ1-4	NA	TGTGCCAGCAGTCCGGGTATGGGTGAAAAACTGTTTTTT	CASSPGMGEKLFF
NA	TRBV9	TRBJ1-1	NA	TGTGCCAGCAGCGCGCGTCCGGGATTGAACACTGAAGCTTTCTTT	CASSARPGLNTEAFF
NA	TRBV2	TRBJ2-1	TRBD1	TGTGCCAGCACCTGGGAGAAAGGGACAGGGAAGTTCTTC	CASTWEKGTGKFF
NA	TRBV10-3	TRBJ2-7	NA	TGTGCCACCCACTCAGGGGACACCTACGAGCAGTACTTC	CATHSGDTYEQYF
NA	TRBV29-1	TRBJ1-1	NA	TGCAGCGTAGCCGCGGGGTGGGGGATGAACACTGAAGCTTTCTTT	CSVAAGWGMNTEAFF
few	TRBV20-1	TRBJ2-3	NA	TGCAGCGCCAGTCGACTGGCCGGAGATACGCAGTATTTT	CSASRLAGDTQYF
NA	TRBV24-1	TRBJ2-1	NA	TGTGCCACCGCGGAGGGGGGGGCGGAATACAATGAGCAGTTCTTC	CATAEGGAEYNEQFF
NA	TRBV4-2	TRBJ2-2	TRBD1	TGTGCCAGCAGCCAGGGAGGACAGGGCGGCACCGGGGAGCTGTTTTTT	CASSQGGQGGTGELFF
many	TRBV4-1	TRBJ2-3	NA	TGCGCCAGCAGCCAACCTCTAGGAGATACGCAGTATTTT	CASSQPLGDTQYF
few	TRBV7-2	TRBJ2-1	TRBD2	TGTGCCAGCAGCTTACCCCCTAGCGGGGGTGAGCAGTTCTTC	CASSLPPSGGEQFF
NA	TRBV20-1	TRBJ2-1	NA	TGCAGTGCTGGACTTCGACAGGGGAGGGGATTCCGGGAGCAGTTCTTC	CSAGLRQGRGFREQFF
NA	TRBV2	TRBJ2-1	TRBD2	TGTGCCAGCAGAGAGGTAGCGGGGACTTACTACAATGAGCAGTTCTTC	CASREVAGTYYNEQFF
many	TRBV5-1	TRBJ2-3	TRBD1	TGCGCCAGCAGCTTGGAGGGACAGTACACAGATACGCAGTATTTT	CASSLEGQYTDTQYF